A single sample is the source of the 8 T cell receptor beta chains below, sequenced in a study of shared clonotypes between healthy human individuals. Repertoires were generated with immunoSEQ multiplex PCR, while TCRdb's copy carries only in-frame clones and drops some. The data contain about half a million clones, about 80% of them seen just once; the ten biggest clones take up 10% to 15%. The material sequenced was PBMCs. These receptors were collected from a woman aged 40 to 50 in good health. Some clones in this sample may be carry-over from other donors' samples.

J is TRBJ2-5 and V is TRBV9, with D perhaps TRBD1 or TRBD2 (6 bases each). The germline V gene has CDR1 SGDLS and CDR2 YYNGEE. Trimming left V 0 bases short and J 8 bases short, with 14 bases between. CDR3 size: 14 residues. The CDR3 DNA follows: TGTGCCAGCAGCGTAGAGCGGAGGGGGGACACCCAGTACTTC. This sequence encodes CASSVERRGDTQYF.

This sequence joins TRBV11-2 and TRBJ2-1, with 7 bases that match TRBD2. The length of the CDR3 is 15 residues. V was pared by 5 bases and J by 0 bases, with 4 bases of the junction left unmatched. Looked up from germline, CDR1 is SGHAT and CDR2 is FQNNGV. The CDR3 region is CASSRSGNSYNEQFF. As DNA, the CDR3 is TGTGCCAGCAGCCGCAGCGGGAACTCCTACAATGAGCAGTTCTTC.

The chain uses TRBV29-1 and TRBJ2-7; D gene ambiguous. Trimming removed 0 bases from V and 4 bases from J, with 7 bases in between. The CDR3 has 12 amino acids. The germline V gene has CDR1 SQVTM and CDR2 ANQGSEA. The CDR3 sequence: CSVEEEGYEQYF. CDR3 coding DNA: TGCAGCGTTGAAGAGGAAGGTTACGAGCAGTACTTC.

The CDR3 is CASSQGPGNTEAFF. In DNA, the CDR3 is TGCGCCAGCAGTCAGGGACCGGGGAACACTGAAGCTTTCTTT. The genes are TRBV4-3 and TRBJ1-1; the D gene is possibly TRBD1 (5 bases). This CDR3 comprises 14 residues. Trimming took 6 bases from V and 1 from J, leaving 12 bases between them. Per germline, CDR1 LGHNA and CDR2 YSLEER.

CDR3 sequence: CASSELGKGRTMNTEAFF. The CDR3 DNA reads TGTGCCAGCAGTGAGCTCGGTAAAGGGAGGACCATGAACACTGAAGCTTTCTTT. The chain recombines TRBV2 with TRBJ1-1; the D is unclear. V was pared by 3 bases and J by 0 bases, with 20 bases between. Germline CDR1 SNHLY, CDR2 FYNNEI. This CDR3 has 18 residues. The whole variable domain, filled in from reference TRBV2 and TRBJ1-1, reads EPEVTQTPSHQVTQMGQEVILRCVPISNHLYFYWYRQILGQKVEFLVSFYNNEISEKSEIFDDQFSVERPDGSNFTLKIRSTKLEDSAMYFCASSELGKGRTMNTEAFFGQGTRLTVV.

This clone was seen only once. This chain's CDR3 is CATSRGKEGALSYEQYF. The CDR3 bases are TGTGCCACCAGCAGGGGTAAGGAGGGCGCCCTCTCCTACGAGCAGTACTTC. The chain carries TRBV15 and TRBJ2-7; maybe TRBD2 (6 bases). In germline, CDR1 is LNHNV, CDR2 YYDKDF (reference sequence). This CDR3 spans 17 amino acids. V was pared by 3 bases and J by 0 bases, with 18 bases between.

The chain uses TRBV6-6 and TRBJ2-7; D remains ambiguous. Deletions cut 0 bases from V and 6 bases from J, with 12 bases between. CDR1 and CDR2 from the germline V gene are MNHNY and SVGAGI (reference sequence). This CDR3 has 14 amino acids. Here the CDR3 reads CASSYSASVSEQYF. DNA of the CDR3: TGTGCCAGCAGTTACTCGGCCTCCGTATCCGAGCAGTACTTC.

The CDR3 nucleotides read TGTGCCAGCAGCCCAGGAGCGGGAGACGAGCAGTACTTC. Protein: CASSPGAGDEQYF. This chain links TRBV9 with TRBJ2-7; 8 bases map to TRBD2. V shed 4 bases and J 5 bases; nucleotides not matched to a gene: 5. Germline V gene lookup returns CDR1 SGDLS and CDR2 YYNGEE. The CDR3 contains 13 residues.